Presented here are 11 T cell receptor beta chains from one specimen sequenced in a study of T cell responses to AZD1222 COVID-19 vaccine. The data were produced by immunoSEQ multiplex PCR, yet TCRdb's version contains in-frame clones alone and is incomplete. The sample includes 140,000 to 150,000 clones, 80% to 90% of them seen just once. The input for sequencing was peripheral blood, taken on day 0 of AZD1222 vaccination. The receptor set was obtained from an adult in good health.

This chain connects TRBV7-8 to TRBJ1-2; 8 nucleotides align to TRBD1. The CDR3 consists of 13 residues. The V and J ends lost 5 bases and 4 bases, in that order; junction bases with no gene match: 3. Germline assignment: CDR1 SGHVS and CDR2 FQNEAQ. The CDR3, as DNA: TGTGCCAGCAGCCAGGGGGCCCTCTATGGCTACACCTTC. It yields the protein CASSQGALYGYTF.

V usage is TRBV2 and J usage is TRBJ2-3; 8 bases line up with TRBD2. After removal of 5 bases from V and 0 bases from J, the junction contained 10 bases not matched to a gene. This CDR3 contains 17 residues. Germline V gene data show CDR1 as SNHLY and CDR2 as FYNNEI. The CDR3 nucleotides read TGTGCCAGCAGTCCCTTCCTTGGACTAGCTAGCACAGATACGCAGTATTTT. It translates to CASSPFLGLASTDTQYF.

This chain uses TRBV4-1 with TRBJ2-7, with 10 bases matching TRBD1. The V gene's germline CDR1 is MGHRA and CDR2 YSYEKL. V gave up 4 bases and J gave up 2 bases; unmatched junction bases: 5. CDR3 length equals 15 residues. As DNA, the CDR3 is TGCGCCAGCAGCCCGGCCGGGACAGGGGCCTACGAGCAGTACTTC. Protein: CASSPAGTGAYEQYF.

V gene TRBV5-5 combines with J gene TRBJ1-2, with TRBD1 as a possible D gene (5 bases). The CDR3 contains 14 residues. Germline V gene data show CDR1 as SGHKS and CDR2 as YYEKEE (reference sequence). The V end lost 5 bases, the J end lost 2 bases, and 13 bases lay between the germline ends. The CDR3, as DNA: TGTGCCAGCAGGTGGGACGGGGGGAACTATGGCTACACCTTC. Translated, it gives CASRWDGGNYGYTF.

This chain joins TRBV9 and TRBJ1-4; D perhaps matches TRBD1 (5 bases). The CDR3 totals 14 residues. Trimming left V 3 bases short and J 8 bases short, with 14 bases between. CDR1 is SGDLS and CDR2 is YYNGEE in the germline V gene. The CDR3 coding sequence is TGTGCCAGCAGCGCGACAGACTGGGGGGAAAAACTGTTTTTT. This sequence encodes CASSATDWGEKLFF.

CDR3 DNA: TGTGCCAGCAGCCCATCACTAGCGGGAGGCTTCTACGAGCAGTACTTC. It specifies CASSPSLAGGFYEQYF. The V call is TRBV9, the J call TRBJ2-7, with 12 bases aligning to TRBD2. After removal of 4 bases from V and 3 bases from J, the junction contained 8 bases not matched to a gene. The CDR3 consists of 16 residues. The germline gives CDR1 SGDLS, CDR2 YYNGEE.

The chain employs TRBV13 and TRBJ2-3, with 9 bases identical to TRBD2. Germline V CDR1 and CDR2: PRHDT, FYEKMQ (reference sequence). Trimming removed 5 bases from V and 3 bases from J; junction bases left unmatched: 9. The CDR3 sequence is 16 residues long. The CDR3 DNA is TGTGCCAGCAGCCTATTAGCGGGGGAGGGTACAGATACGCAGTATTTT. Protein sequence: CASSLLAGEGTDTQYF. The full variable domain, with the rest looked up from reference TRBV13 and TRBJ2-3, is AAGVIQSPRHLIKEKRETATLKCYPIPRHDTVYWYQQGPGQDPQFLISFYEKMQSDKGSIPDRFSAQQFSDYHSELNMSSLELGDSALYFCASSLLAGEGTDTQYFGPGTRLTVL.

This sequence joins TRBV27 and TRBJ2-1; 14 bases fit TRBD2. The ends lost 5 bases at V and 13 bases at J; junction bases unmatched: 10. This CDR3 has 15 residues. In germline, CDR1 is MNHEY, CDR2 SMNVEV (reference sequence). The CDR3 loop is CASSTMGLAGVGQFF. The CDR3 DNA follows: TGTGCCAGCAGTACGATGGGACTAGCGGGAGTAGGACAGTTCTTC.

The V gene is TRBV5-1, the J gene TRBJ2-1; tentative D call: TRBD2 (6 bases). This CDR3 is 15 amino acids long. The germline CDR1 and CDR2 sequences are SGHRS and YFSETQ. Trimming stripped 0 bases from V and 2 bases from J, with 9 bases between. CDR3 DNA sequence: TGCGCCAGCAGCTTGGAAGGCGGGACCTACAATGAGCAGTTCTTC. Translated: CASSLEGGTYNEQFF. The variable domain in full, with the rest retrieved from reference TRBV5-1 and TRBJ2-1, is KAGVTQTPRYLIKTRGQQVTLSCSPISGHRSVSWYQQTPGQGLQFLFEYFSETQRNKGNFPGRFSGRQFSNSRSEMNVSTLELGDSALYLCASSLEGGTYNEQFFGPGTRLTVL.

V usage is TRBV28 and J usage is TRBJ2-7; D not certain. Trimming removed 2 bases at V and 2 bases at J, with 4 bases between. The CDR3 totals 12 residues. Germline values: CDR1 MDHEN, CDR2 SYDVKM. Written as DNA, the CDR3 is TGTGCCAGCAGTTTAAGGGCCTACGAGCAGTACTTC. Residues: CASSLRAYEQYF.

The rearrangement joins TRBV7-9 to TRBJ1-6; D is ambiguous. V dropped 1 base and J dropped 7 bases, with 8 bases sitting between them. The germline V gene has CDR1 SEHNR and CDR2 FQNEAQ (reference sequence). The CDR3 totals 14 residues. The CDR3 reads CASSLGSGNSPLHF. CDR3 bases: TGTGCCAGCAGCTTAGGAAGTGGAAATTCACCCCTCCACTTT.